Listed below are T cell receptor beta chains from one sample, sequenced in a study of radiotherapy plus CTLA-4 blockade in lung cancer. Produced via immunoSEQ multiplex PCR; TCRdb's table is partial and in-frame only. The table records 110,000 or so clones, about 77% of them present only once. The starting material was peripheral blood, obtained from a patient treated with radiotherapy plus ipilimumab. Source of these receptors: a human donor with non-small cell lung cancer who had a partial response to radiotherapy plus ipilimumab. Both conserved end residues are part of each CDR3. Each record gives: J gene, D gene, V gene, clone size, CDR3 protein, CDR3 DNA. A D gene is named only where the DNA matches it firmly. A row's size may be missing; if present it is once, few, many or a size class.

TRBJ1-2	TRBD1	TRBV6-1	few	CASSPSAGTGYGYTF	TGTGCCAGCAGCCCCTCGGCCGGGACAGGCTATGGCTACACCTTC
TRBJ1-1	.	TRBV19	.	CASSTRGLQKAPEAFF	TGTGCCAGTAGTACCCGGGGACTTCAGAAGGCTCCTGAAGCTTTCTTT
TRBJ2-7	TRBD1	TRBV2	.	CASREPGTGVHEQYF	TGTGCCAGCAGGGAGCCCGGGACAGGGGTCCACGAGCAGTACTTC
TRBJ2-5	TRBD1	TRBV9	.	CASSADRGGEETQYF	TGTGCCAGCAGCGCCGACAGGGGTGGGGAAGAGACCCAGTACTTC
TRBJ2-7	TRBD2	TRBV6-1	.	CASSERGGAAYEQYF	TGTGCCAGCAGTGAACGGGGAGGGGCCGCCTACGAGCAGTACTTC
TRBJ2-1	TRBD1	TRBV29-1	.	CSVGTGIGEQFF	TGCAGCGTCGGGACAGGGATCGGTGAGCAGTTCTTC
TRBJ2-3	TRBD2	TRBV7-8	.	CASSFGLAAQYF	TGTGCCAGCAGCTTCGGACTAGCGGCGCAGTATTTT
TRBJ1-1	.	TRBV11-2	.	CASSLVPEALEAFF	TGTGCCAGCAGCTTAGTCCCCGAGGCCCTGGAAGCTTTCTTT
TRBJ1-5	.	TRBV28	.	CASIGAGAESVRQPQHF	TGTGCCAGCATCGGTGCAGGGGCCGAATCGGTGAGGCAGCCCCAGCATTTT
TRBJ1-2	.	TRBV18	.	CASSPQQENYGYTF	TGTGCCAGCTCACCGCAACAGGAAAACTATGGCTACACCTTC
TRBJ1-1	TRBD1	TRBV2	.	CASGQGVEAFF	TGTGCCAGCGGACAGGGGGTTGAAGCTTTCTTT
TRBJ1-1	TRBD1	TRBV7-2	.	CASSLRGGGNANTEAFF	TGTGCCAGCAGCCTAAGAGGAGGGGGCAACGCGAACACTGAAGCTTTCTTT
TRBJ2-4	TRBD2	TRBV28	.	CASSLGQVFGLAGGPRAKNIQYF	TGTGCCAGCAGTTTGGGCCAGGTATTTGGACTAGCGGGAGGGCCTCGGGCCAAAAACATTCAGTACTTC
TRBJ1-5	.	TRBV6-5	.	CASSYSSRGPNQPQHF	TGTGCCAGCAGTTACTCGAGTCGGGGTCCCAATCAGCCCCAGCATTTT
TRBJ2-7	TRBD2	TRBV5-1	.	CASSVGLAYEQYF	TGCGCCAGCAGCGTCGGACTAGCGTACGAGCAGTACTTC
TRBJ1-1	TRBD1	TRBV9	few	CASSPGQASGEAFF	TGTGCCAGCAGCCCGGGACAGGCTAGCGGTGAAGCTTTCTTT
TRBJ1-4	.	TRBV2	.	CASSEQGFSNEKLFF	TGTGCCAGCAGTGAGCAGGGATTCTCTAATGAAAAACTGTTTTTT
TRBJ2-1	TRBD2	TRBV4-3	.	CASSQDPSLAGGGEQFF	TGCGCCAGCAGCCAAGATCCCTCGCTAGCGGGAGGTGGTGAGCAGTTCTTC
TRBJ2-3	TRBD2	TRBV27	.	CASSLFPTSGGTDTQYF	TGTGCCAGCAGTTTATTCCCGACTAGCGGGGGCACAGATACGCAGTATTTT
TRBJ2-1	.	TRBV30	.	CAWSVLVDEQFF	TGTGCCTGGAGTGTACTGGTAGATGAGCAGTTCTTC
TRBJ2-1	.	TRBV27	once	CASTGWADYNEQFF	TGTGCCAGCACCGGATGGGCAGACTACAATGAGCAGTTCTTC
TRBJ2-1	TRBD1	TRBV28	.	CASSPDRAFYNEQFF	TGTGCCAGCAGTCCCGACAGGGCTTTCTACAATGAGCAGTTCTTC
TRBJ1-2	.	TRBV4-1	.	CASSQEGAFGNYGYTF	TGCGCCAGCAGCCAAGAAGGGGCCTTCGGAAACTATGGCTACACCTTC
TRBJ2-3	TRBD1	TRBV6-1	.	CASSARGLGTDTQYF	TGTGCCAGCAGTGCGAGGGGGCTCGGCACAGATACGCAGTATTTT
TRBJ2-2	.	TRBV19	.	CASSVQGWELFF	TGTGCCAGTAGTGTACAGGGTTGGGAGCTGTTTTTT
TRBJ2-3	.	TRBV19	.	CASSAPGPTDTQYF	TGTGCCAGTAGTGCCCCGGGTCCGACAGATACGCAGTATTTT
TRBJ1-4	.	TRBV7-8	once	CASSRLYQGWSNEKLFF	TGTGCCAGCAGCCGCCTATATCAGGGGTGGAGTAATGAAAAACTGTTTTTT
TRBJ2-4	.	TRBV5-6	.	CASSPTLTRGRLAKNIQYF	TGTGCCAGCAGCCCGACTCTTACCAGAGGAAGGCTAGCCAAAAACATTCAGTACTTC
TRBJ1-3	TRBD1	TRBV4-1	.	CASSQDHAGGRYTIYF	TGCGCCAGCAGCCAAGATCACGCAGGGGGCAGGTACACCATATATTTT
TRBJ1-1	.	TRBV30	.	CAWRGQGTEAFF	TGTGCCTGGAGAGGCCAGGGCACTGAAGCTTTCTTT
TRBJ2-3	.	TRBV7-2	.	CASSLEAGGTDTQYF	TGTGCCAGCAGCTTAGAGGCAGGGGGCACAGATACGCAGTATTTT